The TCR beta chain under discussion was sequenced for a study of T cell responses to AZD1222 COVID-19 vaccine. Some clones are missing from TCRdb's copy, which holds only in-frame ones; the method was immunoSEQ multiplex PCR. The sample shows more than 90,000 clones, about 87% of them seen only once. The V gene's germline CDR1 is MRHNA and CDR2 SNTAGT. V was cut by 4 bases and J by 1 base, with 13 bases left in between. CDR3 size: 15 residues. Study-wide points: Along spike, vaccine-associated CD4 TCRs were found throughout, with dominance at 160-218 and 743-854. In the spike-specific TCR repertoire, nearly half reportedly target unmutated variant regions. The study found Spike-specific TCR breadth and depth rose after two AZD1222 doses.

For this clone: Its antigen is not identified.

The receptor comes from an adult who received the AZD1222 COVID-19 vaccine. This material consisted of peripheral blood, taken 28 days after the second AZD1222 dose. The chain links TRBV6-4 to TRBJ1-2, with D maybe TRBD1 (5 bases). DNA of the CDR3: TGTGCCAGCAGTGCTCAGGGAGGGGTTAACTATGGCTACACCTTC. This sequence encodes CASSAQGGVNYGYTF.